Detailed here is one T cell receptor beta chain. The sample comes from a study of control samples from healthy donors and cancer patients. The germline V and J ends were trimmed by 4 bases and 0 bases, with 18 bases remaining between them. The V gene's germline CDR1 is ENHRY and CDR2 SYGVKD. CDR3 length: 17 amino acids. Assay: immunoSEQ multiplex PCR; the TCRdb copy retains only in-frame clones and omits some. Among 100,000 to 150,000 clones listed, approximately 89% were seen once. What was sequenced was blood. The chain links TRBV10-3 to TRBJ1-1, with D maybe TRBD1 (6 bases). The receptor was derived from a man aged 18 to 29 in good health. The DNA for the CDR3 is TGTGCCATCAGTGGGGGGACAACGGTAATATTGAACACTGAAGCTTTCTTT. Its translation: CAISGGTTVILNTEAFF.